The clone carrying this T cell receptor (beta chain) was recorded many times. The V end lost 0 bases, the J end lost 1 base, and 7 bases lay between the germline ends. The germline CDR1 and CDR2 sequences are MNHEY and SVGEGT. The CDR3 sequence is 14 residues long. This sample was included in a study of T cells after yellow fever vaccination. Using its own MiXCR run on the 5' RACE reads, TCRdb lists one record per CDR3 protein. The table includes about 63,000 distinct CDR3 sequences, 7.4% detected once. The chain recombines TRBV6-2 or TRBV6-3 with TRBJ2-7; D is uncertain. The specimen was CD8+ T cells sorted from PBMCs, collected 15 days after the yellow fever booster vaccination. The sequence was obtained from a man aged 25-40 years who received the YFV17D yellow fever vaccine. Here the CDR3 DNA reads TGTGCCAGCAGTTACTCTGGCAGTTCCTACGAGCAGTACTTC. Translated: CASSYSGSSYEQYF.